This record covers a single TCR beta chain. Its antigen is not known. Here immunoSEQ multiplex PCR was the method, and the copy in TCRdb shows in-frame clones only, minus some. In the table there are about 11,000 clones, roughly two thirds of which are singletons. These data are taken from a study of CD4+ T cells in melanoma. Study-wide results and caveats: A reported correlation linked neoantigen-specific CD4+ T cells to CD8+, macrophage and B cell function. Reportedly, melanoma neoantigen-specific CD4+ T cells showed varied differentiation states.

Per germline, CDR1 GTSNPN and CDR2 SVGIG (reference sequence). CDR3 size: 13 residues. V was pared by 3 bases and J by 1 base, with 7 bases between. The receptor's source is a human donor with melanoma. The specimen was cells from a culture (not recorded whether cultured in vitro). The chain has TRBV30 and TRBJ1-5; the D gene is possibly TRBD1 (5 bases). The CDR3 DNA reads as TGTGCCTGGAGGGGACGGAGCAATCAGCCCCAGCATTTT. Encoded protein: CAWRGRSNQPQHF.